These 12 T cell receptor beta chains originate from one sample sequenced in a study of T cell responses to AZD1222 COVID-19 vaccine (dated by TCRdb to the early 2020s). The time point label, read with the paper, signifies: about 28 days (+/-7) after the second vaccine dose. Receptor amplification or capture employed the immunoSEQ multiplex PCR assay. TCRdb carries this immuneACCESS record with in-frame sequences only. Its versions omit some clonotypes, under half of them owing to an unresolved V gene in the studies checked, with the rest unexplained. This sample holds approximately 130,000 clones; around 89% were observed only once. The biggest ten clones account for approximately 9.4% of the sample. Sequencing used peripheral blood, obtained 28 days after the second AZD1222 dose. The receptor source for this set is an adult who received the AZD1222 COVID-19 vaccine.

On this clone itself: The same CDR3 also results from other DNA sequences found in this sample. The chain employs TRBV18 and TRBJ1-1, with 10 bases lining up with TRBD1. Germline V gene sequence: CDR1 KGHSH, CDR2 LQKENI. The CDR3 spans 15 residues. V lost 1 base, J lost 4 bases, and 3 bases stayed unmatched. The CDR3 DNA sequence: TGTGCCAGCTCACCACTCCGGGACAGGGGCACTGAAGCTTTCTTT. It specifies CASSPLRDRGTEAFF.

The CDR3 DNA reads TGTGCCAGCAGCCGTTTACAGGAATCGGGTTCACCCCTCCACTTT. Translating it yields CASSRLQESGSPLHF. V and J are TRBV6-5 and TRBJ1-6; D might be TRBD1 (5 bases). Germline CDR1 reads MNHEY; CDR2 reads SVGAGI. The CDR3 is made up of 15 amino acids. Trimming removed 6 bases at V and 9 bases at J, with 18 bases between.

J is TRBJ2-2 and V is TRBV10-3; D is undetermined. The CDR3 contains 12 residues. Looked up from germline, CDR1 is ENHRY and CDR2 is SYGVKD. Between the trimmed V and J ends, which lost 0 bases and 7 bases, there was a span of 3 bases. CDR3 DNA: TGTGCCATCAGTGAGTCTAGCGGGGAGCTGTTTTTT. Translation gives CAISESSGELFF.

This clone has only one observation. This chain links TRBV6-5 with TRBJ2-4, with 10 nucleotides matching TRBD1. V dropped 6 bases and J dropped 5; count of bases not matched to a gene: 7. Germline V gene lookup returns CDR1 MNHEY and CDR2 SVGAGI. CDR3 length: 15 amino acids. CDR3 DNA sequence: TGTGCCAGCAGAATAACCGGGACAGGGGAAAACATTCAGTACTTC. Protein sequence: CASRITGTGENIQYF.

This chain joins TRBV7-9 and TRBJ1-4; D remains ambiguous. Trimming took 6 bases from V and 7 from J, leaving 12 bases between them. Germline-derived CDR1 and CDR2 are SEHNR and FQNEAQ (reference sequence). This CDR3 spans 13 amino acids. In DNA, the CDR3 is TGTGCCAGCAGTCCGGGCCAGAGTGAAAAACTGTTTTTT. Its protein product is CASSPGQSEKLFF. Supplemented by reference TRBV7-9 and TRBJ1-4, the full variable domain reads DTGVSQNPRHKITKRGQNVTFRCDPISEHNRLYWYRQTLGQGPEFLTYFQNEAQLEKSRLLSDRFSAERPKGSFSTLEIQRTEQGDSAMYLCASSPGQSEKLFFGSGTQLSVL.

In DNA, the CDR3 is TGCAGCGTTTCCAGGGGAGACACTGAAGCTTTCTTT. Residues: CSVSRGDTEAFF. V is TRBV29-1 and J is TRBJ1-1; TRBD1 is a possible D gene (6 bases). There are 12 residues in the CDR3. Trimming stripped 5 bases from V and 3 bases from J, with 10 bases between. The germline V gene has CDR1 SQVTM and CDR2 ANQGSEA.

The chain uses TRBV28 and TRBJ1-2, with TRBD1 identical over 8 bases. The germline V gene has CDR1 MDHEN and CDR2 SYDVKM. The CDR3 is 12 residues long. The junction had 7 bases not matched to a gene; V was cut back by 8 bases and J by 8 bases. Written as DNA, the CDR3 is TGTGCCAGCGGAGACAGGGGATACGGCTACACCTTC. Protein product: CASGDRGYGYTF.

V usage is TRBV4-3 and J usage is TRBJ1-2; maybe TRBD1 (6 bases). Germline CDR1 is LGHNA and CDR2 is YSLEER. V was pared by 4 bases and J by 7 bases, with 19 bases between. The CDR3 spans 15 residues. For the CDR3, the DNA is TGCGCCAGCAGCCGAGGCACACAGGGATTAAGTGGCTACACCTTC. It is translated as CASSRGTQGLSGYTF.

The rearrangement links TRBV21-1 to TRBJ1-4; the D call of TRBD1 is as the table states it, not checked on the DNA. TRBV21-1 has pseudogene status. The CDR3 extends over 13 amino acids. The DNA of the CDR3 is TGTGCCAGCAGCCAAGGACAGGGGGAAAAACTGTTTTTT. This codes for CASSQGQGEKLFF.

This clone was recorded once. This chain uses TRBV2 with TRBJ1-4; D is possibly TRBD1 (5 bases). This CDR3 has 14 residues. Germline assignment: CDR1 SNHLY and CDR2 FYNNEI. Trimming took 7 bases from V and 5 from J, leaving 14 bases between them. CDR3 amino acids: CASTGATFNEKLFF. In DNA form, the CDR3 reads TGTGCCAGCACCGGGGCTACCTTCAATGAAAAACTGTTTTTT.

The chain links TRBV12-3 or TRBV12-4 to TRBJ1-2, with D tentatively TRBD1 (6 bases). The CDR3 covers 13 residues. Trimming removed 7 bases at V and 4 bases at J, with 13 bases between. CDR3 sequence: CASTPGRGYGYTF. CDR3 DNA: TGTGCCAGCACCCCCGGCAGGGGCTATGGCTACACCTTC.

CDR3 loop: CASSDAPAYSNQPQHF. The CDR3 DNA is TGTGCCAGCAGTGACGCCCCCGCGTATAGCAATCAGCCCCAGCATTTT. The chain couples TRBV6-4 to TRBJ1-5; D is unclear. The CDR3 runs 16 residues. With 2 bases removed from V and 0 bases from J, the gap between germline ends came to 11 bases. The germline gives CDR1 MRHNA, CDR2 SNTAGT.